The present T cell receptor (beta chain) was sequenced within a study of blood T cell repertoires in COVID-19. For the study at large: Acute and convalescent COVID-19 samples came from the United States, Italy and Spain. PBMCs, B-cell-depleted T cells, or T cells were the source of the cDNA or gDNA that made up the material.

Authors' processing steps: Reference gene primer amplification gave estimated nucleated cell counts. Sequenced by immunoSEQ multiplex PCR; TCRdb stores in-frame clones only, minus some. V and J calls and clone size come straight from that table; D and trimming were deduced from the DNA. The data contain some 170,000 clones, over 80% of them singletons. The CDR3 runs to 16 residues. V trimming: 4 bases; J trimming: 4 bases; junction bases outside the gene matches: 6. CDR1 is LNHNV and CDR2 is YYDKDF in the germline V gene (reference sequence). V and J are TRBV15 and TRBJ2-2; 10 nucleotides line up with TRBD2. The sample consisted of peripheral blood. This receptor was taken from a woman aged 65 to 85 with acute or convalescent COVID-19. The CDR3 DNA is TGTGCCACCAGCACGAGCGGGAGGGCCTTCACCGGGGAGCTGTTTTTT. Translating gives CATSTSGRAFTGELFF.